This T cell receptor (beta chain) was sequenced for a study of blood T cell repertoires in COVID-19. Study at large: Some COVID-19 samples were acute and others convalescent; all came from the United States, Italy and Spain. Nucleic acid was either cDNA or gDNA, and it came from T cells, B-cell-depleted T cells, or PBMCs.

In the source study's methods: Quantification of nucleated cells was approximated via reference gene primer amplification. Clones were read by immunoSEQ multiplex PCR, and TCRdb kept only the in-frame ones, dropping some. V, J and clone size are taken as reported in that table, and D and trimming were inferred from the DNA itself. Found here are around 86,000 clones, over 75% of them singletons; the top ten hold about an eighth. The germline CDR1 and CDR2 sequences are LGHNA and YNFKEQ. Germline trimming cut 2 bases from V and 5 bases from J; bases unmatched to any gene: 6. This CDR3 is 15 amino acids long.

The sequenced sample was peripheral blood. This chain links TRBV4-2 with TRBJ1-1; 9 nucleotides match TRBD1. The sequence was obtained from a human donor in a cohort sampled during active COVID-19. The CDR3: CASSQRTGEGTEAFF. The CDR3 DNA reads TGTGCCAGCAGCCAAAGGACAGGGGAAGGGACTGAAGCTTTCTTT.